This T cell receptor beta chain is from a study of blood T cell repertoires in COVID-19. Study-wide context: Some COVID-19 samples were acute and others convalescent; all came from the United States, Italy and Spain. Nucleic acid was either cDNA or gDNA, and it came from T cells, B-cell-depleted T cells, or PBMCs.

Only a few counts were recorded for this clone. Original processing methods: Amplified reference gene primers provided the basis for estimating nucleated cell counts. Only in-frame clones appear in the TCRdb table, and some are missing; sequencing was by immunoSEQ multiplex PCR. The V and J calls and clone size were taken over from that table, and D and trimming were inferred from the DNA. The sample shows roughly 75,000 clones, approximately 83% of them seen only once. V was cut by 4 bases and J by 5 bases, with 17 bases left in between. In germline, CDR1 is SGHNT, CDR2 YYREEE (reference sequence). CDR3 length: 15 residues.

Sequencing input: peripheral blood. The chain combines TRBV5-4 with TRBJ2-3, with TRBD2 as a possible D gene (7 bases). This receptor was obtained from a man between 65 and 80 years old with acute or convalescent COVID-19. The CDR3 sequence: CASSPGGRRLDTQYF. In nucleotides, the CDR3 is TGTGCCAGCAGCCCGGGGGGCAGACGCCTAGATACGCAGTATTTT. The complete variable domain, with remaining parts taken from reference TRBV5-4 and TRBJ2-3, reads ETGVTQSPTHLIKTRGQQVTLRCSSQSGHNTVSWYQQALGQGPQFIFQYYREEENGRGNFPPRFSGLQFPNYSSELNVNALELDDSALYLCASSPGGRRLDTQYFGPGTRLTVL.